This is a list of T cell receptor beta chains from one sample in a study of Graves' ophthalmopathy and Graves' hyperthyroidism. TCRdb recomputed calls from the multiplex PCR reads with MiXCR, one row per CDR3 protein. The sample has some 240,000 distinct CDR3 sequences, approximately 42% seen once. Source material: peripheral blood. The source is an adult man with Graves' ophthalmopathy. Each CDR3 is given without its conserved first and last residue. Fields, in order: J gene, V gene, CDR3 length, CDR3 protein.

>TRBJ1-2|TRBV19|13
ASSIRGQGVHGYT
>TRBJ2-5|TRBV20-1|14
SARDGGTSGKETQY
>TRBJ1-5|TRBV7-9|14
ASSLGGQGASQPQH
>TRBJ1-2|TRBV15|12
ATSDAGANYGYT
>TRBJ2-7|TRBV10-3|15
ASSYDPTGGNSYEQY
>TRBJ2-2|TRBV2|13
ASRGTGSNTGELF
>.|TRBV9|13
ASSVGGGGAHEQY
>TRBJ1-5|TRBV19|11
AVQDRAHQPQH
>TRBJ1-2|TRBV5-6|11
ASSLDRARGYT
>TRBJ1-1|TRBV10-2|10
ASSEGPTEAF
>TRBJ1-2|TRBV20-1|9
SARGRDTIP